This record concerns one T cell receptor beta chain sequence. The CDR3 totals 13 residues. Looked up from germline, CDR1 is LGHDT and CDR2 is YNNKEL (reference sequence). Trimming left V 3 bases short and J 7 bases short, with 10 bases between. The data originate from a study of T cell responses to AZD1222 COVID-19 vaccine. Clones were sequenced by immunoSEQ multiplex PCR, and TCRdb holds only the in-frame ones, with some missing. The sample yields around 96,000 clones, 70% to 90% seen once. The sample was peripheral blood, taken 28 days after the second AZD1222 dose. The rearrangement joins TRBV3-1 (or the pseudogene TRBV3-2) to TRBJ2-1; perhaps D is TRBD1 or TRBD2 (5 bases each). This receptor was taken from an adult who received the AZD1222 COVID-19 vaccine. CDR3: CASSHGGVNEQFF. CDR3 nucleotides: TGTGCCAGCAGCCATGGGGGAGTTAATGAGCAGTTCTTC.